This TCR beta chain appears in the sequencing data of a study of vaccination effects on CD4 cells after COVID-19 (dated by TCRdb to the early 2020s). Regarding the complete study: In the ViraFEST assay, PBMC were stimulated with viral peptide pools, and antigen-specific CD4+ T cell clonotypes were then identified by expansion using TCR sequencing. The study compared SARS-CoV-2 spike-specific CD4+ TCR repertoires before and after mRNA vaccination in COVID-19 convalescent patients and infection-naive vaccine recipients. Each participant got two doses of an mRNA SARS-CoV-2 vaccine, either BNT162b2 or mRNA-1273. Pre-vaccine samples were drawn from a couple of convalescent patients 16 days and one week before the first dose, at 142 and 148 days after COVID-19 diagnosis. Roughly 2 million PBMC per well were cultured in IMDM with 5% human AB serum, 10 IU/ml IL-2 and gentamicin, plus 10 ug/ml peptides. Cultures from other donors in the study were sequenced with the Oncomine TCR Beta short-read assay on an Illumina iSeq 100. A total of some eleven COVID-19 convalescent patients and a handful of SARS-CoV-2-naive healthy vaccine recipients were included in the full study.

The full study reports these points: For convalescent patients, new clones induced by the vaccine made up most of the post-vaccine spike-reactive repertoire, and these new clones were largely distinct from the clones induced by infection. Marked clonal contraction was observed in both infection-induced and vaccine-induced clones at late post-vaccination timepoints, consistent with waning T cell responses. Only a small number of convalescent patients were included, and no early post-infection timepoints were available, which limited the study.

Library preparation was by the immunoSEQ multiplex PCR assay. TCR beta CDR3 sequencing was performed on DNA from the cultured, isolated CD4+ T cells. In the original analysis: Non-productive TCR sequences were discarded, and reads were trimmed to the CDR3 region, with only CDR3s of 7 or more amino acids retained. Antigen-specific clonotypes were identified using the MANAFEST web app by comparison of expansion in peptide wells against reference cultures. To be called positive, a clone needed expansion at FDR<0.05 compared with the reference and with all other wells, an odds ratio greater than 5, and a frequency greater than 0.1% in two replicate wells. Clonotypes significantly expanded in SARS-CoV-2 spike wells and in at least one common cold coronavirus spike condition were defined as cross-reactive. CDR3 similarity was assessed by Levenshtein distance using the stringdist R package, and unrooted trees were constructed with ape in R 3.6.1. TCRdb obtained this table from immuneACCESS and retained in-frame rearrangements with V and J assigned. These tables miss some clones; where compared with another copy, unresolved V genes account for less than half of the shortfall, and the remainder is unexplained. From that table come the V and J calls and clone size; the DNA was used to work out D and trimming. This sample gives approximately 47,000 clones in total; 76% of them show up just once. Clones ranked in the top ten supply approximately 12% of the sample.

The germline V gene encodes CDR1 LGHNA and CDR2 YNFKEQ. V is clipped by 0 bases and J by 0 bases, and the sequence between their germline boundaries is 10 bases long. The CDR3, from cysteine to phenylalanine, totals 16 residues. The CDR3 DNA has 48 bases and is translated from base 1. After roughly 11 days of culture, CD4+ T cells were isolated with the EasySep CD4+ T cell isolation kit. PCR-confirmed SARS-CoV-2 infection had occurred in convalescent patients between March and December 2020, before the Alpha, Beta and Delta variants emerged in the United States. On days 3 and 7, half of the culture medium was replaced with fresh IL-2-containing medium. Each peptide stimulation condition was cultured in triplicate wells unless otherwise noted. Using Ficoll-Paque Plus gradient centrifugation, PBMC were separated from whole blood and then either used fresh or cryopreserved at -140C. The QIAamp micro DNA kit was used to extract genomic DNA from the cultured CD4+ T cells.

A word on this clone: Its antigen target is currently unknown. No much larger clone exists at a distance of one base, and base qualities are not known.

This sequence originates from a human donor who had a prior SARS-CoV-2 infection. The sample in question was CD4+ T cells from PBMCs cultured without peptide, obtained before COVID-19 vaccination. The sequence links TRBV4-2 to TRBJ2-3; the D gene is not confidently resolved. CDR3 region: CASSQDYTFSTDTQYF. The nucleotide sequence is given as TGTGCCAGCAGCCAAGATTACACCTTTAGCACAGATACGCAGTATTTT.